This TCR beta chain was sequenced during a study of T cell repertoires in cytomegalovirus infection. As for this clonotype: Its antigen is currently unknown. Germline and junction disagree at one end, which may indicate a read error.

A single record per CDR3 protein comes from TCRdb applying MiXCR to the reads. The repertoire holds roughly 990,000 distinct CDR3 sequences, approximately 32% seen once, with around 15% in the top ten. CDR1 WSHSY and CDR2 SAAADI come from the germline V gene. There are 15 residues in the CDR3. The TCR was taken from a human donor in good health (CMV status not recorded). Some clones in this sample may be carry-over from other donors' samples. The source was cultured CD8+ T cells from PBMCs, collected from culture after CMV antigen stimulation. The J gene is TRBJ1-6, the V gene TRBV10-2; D is unresolved. CDR3 in amino acids: CVSSASDSYNSPLHF. CDR3 sequence (DNA): TGCGTCAGCAGCGCGTCTGACTCCTATAATTCACCCCTCCACTTT.